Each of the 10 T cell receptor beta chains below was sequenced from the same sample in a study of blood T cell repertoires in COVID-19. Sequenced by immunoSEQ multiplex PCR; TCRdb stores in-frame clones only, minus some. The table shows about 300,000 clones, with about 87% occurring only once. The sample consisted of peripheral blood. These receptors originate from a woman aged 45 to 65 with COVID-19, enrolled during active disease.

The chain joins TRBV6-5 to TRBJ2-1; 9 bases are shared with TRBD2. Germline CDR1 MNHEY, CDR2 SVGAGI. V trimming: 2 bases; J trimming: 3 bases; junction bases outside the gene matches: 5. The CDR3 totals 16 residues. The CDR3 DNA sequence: TGTGCCAGCAGTTACGAAGGCGGGAGGGGCTACAATGAGCAGTTCTTC. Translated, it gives CASSYEGGRGYNEQFF.

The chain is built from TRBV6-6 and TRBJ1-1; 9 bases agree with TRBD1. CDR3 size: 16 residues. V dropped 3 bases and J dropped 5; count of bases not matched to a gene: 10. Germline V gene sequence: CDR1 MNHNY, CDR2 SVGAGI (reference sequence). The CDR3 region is CASSYLQGARGTEAFF. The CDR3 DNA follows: TGTGCCAGCAGTTATTTACAGGGGGCGAGGGGGACTGAAGCTTTCTTT.

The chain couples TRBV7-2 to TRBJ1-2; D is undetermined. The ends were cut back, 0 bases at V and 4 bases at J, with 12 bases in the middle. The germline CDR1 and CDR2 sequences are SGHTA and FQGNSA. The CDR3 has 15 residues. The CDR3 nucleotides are TGTGCCAGCAGCTTAGCGCGTGCAGGCATCTATGGCTACACCTTC. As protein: CASSLARAGIYGYTF.

CDR3 sequence: CASSVEAVYNEQFF. CDR3 coding DNA: TGTGCCAGCAGCGTAGAGGCGGTCTACAATGAGCAGTTCTTC. The gene calls are TRBV9 and TRBJ2-1; D unresolved. The CDR3 covers 14 residues. Per the germline V gene, CDR1 is SGDLS and CDR2 is YYNGEE. Trimming left V 0 bases short and J 3 bases short, with 7 bases between.

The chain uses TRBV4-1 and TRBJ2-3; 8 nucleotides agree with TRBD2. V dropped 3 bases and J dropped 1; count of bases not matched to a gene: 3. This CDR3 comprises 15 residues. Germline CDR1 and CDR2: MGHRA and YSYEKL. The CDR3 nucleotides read TGCGCCAGCAGCCAGCGGGAGGCCGGCACAGATACGCAGTATTTT. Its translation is CASSQREAGTDTQYF.

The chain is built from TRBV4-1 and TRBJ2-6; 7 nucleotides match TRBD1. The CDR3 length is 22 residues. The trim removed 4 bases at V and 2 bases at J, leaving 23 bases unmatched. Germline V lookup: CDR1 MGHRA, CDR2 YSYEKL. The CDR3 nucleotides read TGCGCCAGCAGCCGAGCACAAGGCATATTGACAGGGTACCACCCTGGGGCCAACGTCCTGACTTTC. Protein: CASSRAQGILTGYHPGANVLTF.

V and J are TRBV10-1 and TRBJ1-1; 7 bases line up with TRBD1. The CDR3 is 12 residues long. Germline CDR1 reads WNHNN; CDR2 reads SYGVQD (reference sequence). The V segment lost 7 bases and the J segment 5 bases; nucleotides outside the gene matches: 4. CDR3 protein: CASIQGKTEAFF. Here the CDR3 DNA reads TGCGCCAGCATACAGGGGAAGACTGAAGCTTTCTTT.

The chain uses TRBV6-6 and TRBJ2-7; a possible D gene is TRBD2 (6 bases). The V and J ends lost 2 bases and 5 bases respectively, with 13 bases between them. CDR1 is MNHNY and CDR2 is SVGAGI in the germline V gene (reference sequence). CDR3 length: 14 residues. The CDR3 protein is CASSYDGSGDEQYF. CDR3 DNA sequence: TGTGCCAGCAGTTACGACGGGAGTGGGGACGAGCAGTACTTC.

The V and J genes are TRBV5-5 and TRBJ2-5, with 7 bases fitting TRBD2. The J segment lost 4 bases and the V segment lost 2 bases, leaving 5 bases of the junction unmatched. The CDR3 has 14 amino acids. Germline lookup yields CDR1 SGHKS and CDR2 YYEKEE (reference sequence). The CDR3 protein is CASSFPAGAETQYF. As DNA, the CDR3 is TGTGCCAGCAGCTTCCCTGCGGGAGCAGAGACCCAGTACTTC.

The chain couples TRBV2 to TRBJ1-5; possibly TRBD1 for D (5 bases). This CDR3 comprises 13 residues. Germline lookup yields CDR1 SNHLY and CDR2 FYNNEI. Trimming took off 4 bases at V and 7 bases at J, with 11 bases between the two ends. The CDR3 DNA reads TGTGCCAGCAGTGGGGGGGAACGGCAGCCCCAGCATTTT. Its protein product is CASSGGERQPQHF.